This T cell receptor beta chain was identified during a study of beta chain features in type 1 diabetes. About this clone: Its specificity is not known.

The sequenced template was cDNA made from the entire isolated RNA. There were approximately 3.7 million reads on average in the naive, central memory and regulatory T cell samples. Repertoires were generated with immunoSEQ multiplex PCR, while TCRdb's copy carries only in-frame clones and drops some. The sample has around 340,000 clones, roughly a fifth seen once. Study-level results: More deletions and fewer insertions at VDJ junctions were seen in type 1 diabetes patients.

The V gene lost 5 bases and the J gene lost 3 bases, with 13 bases spanning the gap. CDR1 and CDR2 from the germline V gene are SEHNR and FQNEAQ (reference sequence). This CDR3 region has 14 residues. The material sequenced was naive CD4+ T cells from blood. The gene calls are TRBV7-9 and TRBJ1-1; no firm D call. The source of this sequence is a woman in her late teens or twenties in good health. CDR3 protein: CASSPKSVHTEAFF. The CDR3, as DNA: TGTGCCAGCAGCCCAAAATCGGTGCACACTGAAGCTTTCTTT.